In its sample, the clone carrying this TCR beta chain was seen many times. What it binds is unknown. This specimen comes from a study of T cell repertoires in cytomegalovirus infection. Looking at the study overall: Public TCR beta signatures marked donors with CMV infection and the matching HLA. Study-wide points: Carriers of CMV and the relevant HLA type were discriminated by public TCR beta frequency. HLA-C-restricted TCR beta clonotypes specific for CMV led the ex vivo response.

In TCRdb, the reads were re-called with MiXCR into one record per CDR3 protein. The table shows approximately 700,000 distinct CDR3 sequences, with less than 40% occurring only once. This CDR3 is built from 14 residues. V was clipped by 5 bases and J by 1 base; unmatched bases: 4. Germline V gives CDR1 SEHNR, CDR2 FQNEAQ (reference sequence). Sequencing input: PBMCs. This clonotype was obtained from a human donor in good health (CMV status not recorded). Some clones in this sample may be carry-over from other donors' samples. J is TRBJ1-1 and V is TRBV7-9; 7 nucleotides match TRBD1. CDR3 in amino acids: CASSPRDRNTEAFF. The DNA of the CDR3 is TGTGCCAGCAGCCCAAGGGACAGGAACACTGAAGCTTTCTTT.